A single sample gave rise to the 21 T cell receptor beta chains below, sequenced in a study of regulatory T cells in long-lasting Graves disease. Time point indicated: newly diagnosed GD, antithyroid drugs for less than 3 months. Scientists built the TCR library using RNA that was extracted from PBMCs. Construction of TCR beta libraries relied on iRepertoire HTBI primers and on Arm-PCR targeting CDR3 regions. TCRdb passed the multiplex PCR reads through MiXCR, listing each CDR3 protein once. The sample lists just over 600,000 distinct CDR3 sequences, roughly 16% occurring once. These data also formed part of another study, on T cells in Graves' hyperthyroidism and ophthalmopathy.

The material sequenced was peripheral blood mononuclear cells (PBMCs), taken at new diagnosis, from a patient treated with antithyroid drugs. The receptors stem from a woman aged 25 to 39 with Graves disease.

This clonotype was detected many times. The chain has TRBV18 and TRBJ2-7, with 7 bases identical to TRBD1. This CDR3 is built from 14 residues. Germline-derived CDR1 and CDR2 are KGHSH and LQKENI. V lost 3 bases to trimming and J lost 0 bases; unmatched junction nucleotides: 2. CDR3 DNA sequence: TGTGCCAGCTCACCCGACAGGGTCTCCTACGAGCAGTACTTC. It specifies CASSPDRVSYEQYF.

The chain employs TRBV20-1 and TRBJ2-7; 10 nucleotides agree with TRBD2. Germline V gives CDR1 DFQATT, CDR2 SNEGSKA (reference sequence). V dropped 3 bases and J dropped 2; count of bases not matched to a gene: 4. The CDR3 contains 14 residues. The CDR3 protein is CSASLTSGAYEQYF. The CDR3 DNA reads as TGCAGTGCTAGTCTAACTAGCGGGGCCTACGAGCAGTACTTC.

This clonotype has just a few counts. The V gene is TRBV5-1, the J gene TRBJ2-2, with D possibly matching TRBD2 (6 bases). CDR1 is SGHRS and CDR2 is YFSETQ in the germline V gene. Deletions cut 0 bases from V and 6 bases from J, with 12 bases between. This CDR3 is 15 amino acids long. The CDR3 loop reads CASSLGGLESGELFF. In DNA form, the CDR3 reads TGCGCCAGCAGCTTGGGGGGACTTGAATCCGGGGAGCTGTTTTTT.

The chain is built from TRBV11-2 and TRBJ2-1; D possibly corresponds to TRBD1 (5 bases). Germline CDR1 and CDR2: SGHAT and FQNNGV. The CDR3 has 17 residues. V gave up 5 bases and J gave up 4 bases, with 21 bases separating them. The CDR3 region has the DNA TGTGCCAGCAGCCCCCCCCAGGGCCAGAAAAGATACAATGAGCAGTTCTTC. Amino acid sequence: CASSPPQGQKRYNEQFF.

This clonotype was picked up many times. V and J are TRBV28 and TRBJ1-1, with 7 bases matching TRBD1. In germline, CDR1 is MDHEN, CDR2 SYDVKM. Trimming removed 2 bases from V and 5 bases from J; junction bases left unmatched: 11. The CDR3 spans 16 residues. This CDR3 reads CASSLNAGGVRTEAFF. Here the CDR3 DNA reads TGTGCCAGCAGTTTAAACGCAGGGGGTGTGAGGACTGAAGCTTTCTTT.

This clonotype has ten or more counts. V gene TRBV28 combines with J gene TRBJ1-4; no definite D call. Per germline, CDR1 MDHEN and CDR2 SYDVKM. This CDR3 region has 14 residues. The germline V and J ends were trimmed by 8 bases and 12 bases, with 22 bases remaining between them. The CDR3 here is CASGGSGLRKELFF. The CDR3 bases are TGTGCCAGCGGCGGCTCCGGACTACGGAAAGAACTGTTTTTT.

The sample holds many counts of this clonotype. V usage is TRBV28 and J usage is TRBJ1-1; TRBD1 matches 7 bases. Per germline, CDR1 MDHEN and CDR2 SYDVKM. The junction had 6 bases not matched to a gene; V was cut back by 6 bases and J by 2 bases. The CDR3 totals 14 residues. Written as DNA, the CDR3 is TGTGCCAGCAGCCTCAGGGGGATAAACACTGAAGCTTTCTTT. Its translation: CASSLRGINTEAFF.

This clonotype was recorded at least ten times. For the CDR3, the DNA is TGTGCCAGCAGCTTAAGAGGGAGCACAGATACGCAGTATTTT. As protein: CASSLRGSTDTQYF. V is TRBV3-1 and J is TRBJ2-3, with D perhaps TRBD2 (5 bases). V dropped 5 bases and J dropped 0 bases, with 9 bases sitting between them. CDR1 LGHDT and CDR2 YNNKEL come from the germline V gene (reference sequence). This CDR3 has 14 residues.

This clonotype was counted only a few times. CDR3 DNA sequence: TGTGCCAGCAGTTACCGTGACTCCTTAGATACGCAGTATTTT. This sequence encodes CASSYRDSLDTQYF. The J gene is TRBJ2-3, the V gene TRBV6-5; D ambiguous. CDR1 is MNHEY, CDR2 SVGAGI, per germline. Trimming left V 2 bases short and J 5 bases short, with 11 bases between. CDR3 length: 14 amino acids.

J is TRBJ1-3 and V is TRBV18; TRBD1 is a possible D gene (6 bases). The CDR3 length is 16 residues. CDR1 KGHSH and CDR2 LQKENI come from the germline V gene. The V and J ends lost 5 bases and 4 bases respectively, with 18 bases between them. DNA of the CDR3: TGTGCCAGCTCATCGAGGCGGGGGGCAGACGGAAACACCATATATTTT. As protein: CASSSRRGADGNTIYF.

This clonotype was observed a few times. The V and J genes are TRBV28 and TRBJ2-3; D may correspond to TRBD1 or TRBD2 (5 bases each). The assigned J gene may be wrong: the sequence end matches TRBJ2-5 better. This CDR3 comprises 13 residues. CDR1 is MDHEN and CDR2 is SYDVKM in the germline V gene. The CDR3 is CASSLQQAGTQYF. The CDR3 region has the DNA TGTGCCAGCAGTTTACAACAGGCGGGGACCCAGTACTTC.

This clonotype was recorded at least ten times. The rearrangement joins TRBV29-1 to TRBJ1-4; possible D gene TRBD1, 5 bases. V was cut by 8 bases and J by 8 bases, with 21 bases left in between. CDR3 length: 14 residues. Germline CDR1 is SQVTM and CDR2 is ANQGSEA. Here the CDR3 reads CSFRSSLGGEKLFF. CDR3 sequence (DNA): TGCAGCTTCCGTTCTTCCTTGGGGGGGGAAAAACTGTTTTTT.

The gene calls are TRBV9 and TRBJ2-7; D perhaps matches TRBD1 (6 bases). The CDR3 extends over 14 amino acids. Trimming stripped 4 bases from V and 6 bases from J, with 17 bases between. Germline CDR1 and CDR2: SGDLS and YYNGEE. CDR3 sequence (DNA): TGTGCCAGCAGCTCAACGACAGGAGGCGGCGAGCAGTACTTC. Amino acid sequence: CASSSTTGGGEQYF.

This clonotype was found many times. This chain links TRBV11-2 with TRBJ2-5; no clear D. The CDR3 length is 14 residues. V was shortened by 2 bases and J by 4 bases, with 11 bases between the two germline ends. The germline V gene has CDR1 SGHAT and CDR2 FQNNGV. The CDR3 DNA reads TGTGCCAGCAGCTTAAATACCCGGAGAGAGACCCAGTACTTC. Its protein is CASSLNTRRETQYF.

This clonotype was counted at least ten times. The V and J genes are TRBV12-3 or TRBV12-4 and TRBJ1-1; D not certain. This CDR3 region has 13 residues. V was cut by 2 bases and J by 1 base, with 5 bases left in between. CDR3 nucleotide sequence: TGTGCCAGCAGTTTACACTCGAACACTGAAGCTTTCTTT. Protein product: CASSLHSNTEAFF.

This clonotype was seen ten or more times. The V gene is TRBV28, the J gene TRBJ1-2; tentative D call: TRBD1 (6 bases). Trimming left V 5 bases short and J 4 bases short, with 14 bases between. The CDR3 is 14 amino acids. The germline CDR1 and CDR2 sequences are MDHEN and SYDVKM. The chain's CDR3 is CASSTPPGAYGYTF. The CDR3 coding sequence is TGTGCCAGCAGTACACCCCCAGGGGCCTATGGCTACACCTTC.

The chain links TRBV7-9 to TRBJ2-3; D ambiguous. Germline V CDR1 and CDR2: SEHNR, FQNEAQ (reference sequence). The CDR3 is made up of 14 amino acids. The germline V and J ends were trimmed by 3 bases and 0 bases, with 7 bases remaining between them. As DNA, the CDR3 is TGTGCCAGCAGCTTTCAGCTCAGCACAGATACGCAGTATTTT. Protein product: CASSFQLSTDTQYF.

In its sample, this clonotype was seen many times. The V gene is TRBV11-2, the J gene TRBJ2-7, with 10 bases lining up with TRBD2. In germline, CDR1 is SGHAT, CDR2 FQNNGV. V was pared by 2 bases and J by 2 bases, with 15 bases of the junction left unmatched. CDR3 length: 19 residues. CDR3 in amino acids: CASSLSVGTSGRAPYEQYF. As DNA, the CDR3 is TGTGCCAGCAGCTTATCGGTTGGCACGAGCGGGAGGGCCCCCTACGAGCAGTACTTC.

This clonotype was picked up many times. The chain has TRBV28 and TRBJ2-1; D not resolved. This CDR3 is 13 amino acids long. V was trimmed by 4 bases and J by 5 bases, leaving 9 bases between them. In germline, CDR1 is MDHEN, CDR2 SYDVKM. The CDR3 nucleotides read TGTGCCAGCAGTTATCCCGGACACAATGAGCAGTTCTTC. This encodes CASSYPGHNEQFF.

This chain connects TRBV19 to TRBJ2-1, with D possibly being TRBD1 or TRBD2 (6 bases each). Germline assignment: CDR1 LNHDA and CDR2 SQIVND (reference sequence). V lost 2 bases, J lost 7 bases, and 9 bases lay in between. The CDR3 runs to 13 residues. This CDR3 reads CASSISGANEQFF. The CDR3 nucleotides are TGTGCCAGTAGTATATCGGGGGCGAATGAGCAGTTCTTC.

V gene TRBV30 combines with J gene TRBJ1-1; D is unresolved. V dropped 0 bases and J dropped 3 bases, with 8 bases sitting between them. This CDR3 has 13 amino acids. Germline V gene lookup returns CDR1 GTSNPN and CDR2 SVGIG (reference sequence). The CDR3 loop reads CAWSVRRDTEAFF. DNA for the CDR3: TGTGCCTGGAGTGTCAGGCGGGACACTGAAGCTTTCTTT.